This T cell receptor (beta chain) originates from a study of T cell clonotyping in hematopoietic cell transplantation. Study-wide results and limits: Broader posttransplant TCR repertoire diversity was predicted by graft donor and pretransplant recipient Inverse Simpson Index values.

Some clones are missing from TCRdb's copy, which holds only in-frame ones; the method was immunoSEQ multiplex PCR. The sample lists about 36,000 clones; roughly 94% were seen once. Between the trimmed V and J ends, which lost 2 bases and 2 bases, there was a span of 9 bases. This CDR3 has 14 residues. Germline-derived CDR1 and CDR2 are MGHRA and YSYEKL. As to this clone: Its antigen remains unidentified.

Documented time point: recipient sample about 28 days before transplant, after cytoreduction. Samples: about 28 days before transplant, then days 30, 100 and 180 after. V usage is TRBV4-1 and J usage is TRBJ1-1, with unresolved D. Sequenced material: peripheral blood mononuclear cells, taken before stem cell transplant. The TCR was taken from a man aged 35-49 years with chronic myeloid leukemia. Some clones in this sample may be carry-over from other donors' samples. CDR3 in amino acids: CASSQRTLNTEAFF. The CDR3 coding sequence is TGCGCCAGCAGCCAAAGGACGCTAAACACTGAAGCTTTCTTT.